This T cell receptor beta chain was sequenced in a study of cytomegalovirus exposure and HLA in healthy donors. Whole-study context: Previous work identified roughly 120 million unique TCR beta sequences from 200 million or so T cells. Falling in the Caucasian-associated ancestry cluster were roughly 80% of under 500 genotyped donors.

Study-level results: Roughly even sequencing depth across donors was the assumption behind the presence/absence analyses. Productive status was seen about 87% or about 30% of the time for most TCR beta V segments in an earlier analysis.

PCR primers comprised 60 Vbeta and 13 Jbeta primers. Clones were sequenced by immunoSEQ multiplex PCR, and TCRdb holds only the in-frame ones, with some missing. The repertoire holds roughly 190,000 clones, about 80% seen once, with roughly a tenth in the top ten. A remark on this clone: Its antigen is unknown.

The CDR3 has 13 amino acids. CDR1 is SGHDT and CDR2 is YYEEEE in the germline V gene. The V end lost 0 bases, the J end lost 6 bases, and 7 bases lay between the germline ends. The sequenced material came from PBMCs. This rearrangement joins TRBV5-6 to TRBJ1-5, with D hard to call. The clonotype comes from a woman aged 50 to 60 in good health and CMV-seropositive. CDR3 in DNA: TGTGCCAGCAGCTTGGCGTCGAGTCAGCCCCAGCATTTT. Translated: CASSLASSQPQHF.